The clone carrying this T cell receptor beta chain was counted only a few times. The antigen remains unidentified. The assay was immunoSEQ multiplex PCR, and TCRdb's table has in-frame clones only and misses some. In the table there are about 17,000 clones, roughly 80% of which are singletons. This specimen belongs to a study of somatic mutations in cytotoxic T cells in rheumatoid arthritis. Using positive magnetic bead selection on an AutoMACS, CD4+ and CD8+ cells were isolated, after which their purity was checked by flow cytometry. General study findings and limits: Within the rheumatoid arthritis patients, CD8+ clonality went up as age increased (Spearman r ~ 0.49). The same was not true of the healthy controls. Patients with rheumatoid arthritis showed a slight underrepresentation of TRBV07, a finding that was never subjected to any adjustment for multiple comparisons. Among rheumatoid arthritis patients and age-matched healthy controls, CD8+ T-cell clonality was not significantly different.

The CDR3 length is 12 residues. The germline gives CDR1 LNHDA, CDR2 SQIVND (reference sequence). Trimming stripped 3 bases from V and 4 bases from J, with 6 bases between. This chain joins TRBV19 and TRBJ1-1; D not resolved. The clonotype comes from an adult with rheumatoid arthritis. The sequencing input was CD8+ T cells sorted from blood. CDR3 DNA sequence: TGTGCCAGTAGTATGGGGTCCACTGAAGCTTTCTTT. Translated, it gives CASSMGSTEAFF.